This record concerns one TCR beta chain sequence. Germline V gene sequence: CDR1 MNHEY, CDR2 SVGAGI. The CDR3 totals 13 residues. Trimming cost V 9 bases and J 1 base; bases outside gene matches: 6. This specimen belongs to a study of T cell responses to AZD1222 COVID-19 vaccine. Across the whole study: Analysis merged second doses at about 4 or about 12 weeks.

TCRdb's table, derived via immunoSEQ multiplex PCR, lists solely in-frame clones and lacks some. The table shows tens of thousands of clones, with roughly 90% occurring only once. This receptor was obtained from an adult in good health. The sample in question was peripheral blood, obtained on day 0 of AZD1222 vaccination. The chain is built from TRBV6-5 and TRBJ2-7; 7 bases align to TRBD1. This chain's CDR3 is CARPGQESYEQYF. The CDR3 nucleotides read TGTGCCAGGCCCGGACAGGAATCCTACGAGCAGTACTTC.